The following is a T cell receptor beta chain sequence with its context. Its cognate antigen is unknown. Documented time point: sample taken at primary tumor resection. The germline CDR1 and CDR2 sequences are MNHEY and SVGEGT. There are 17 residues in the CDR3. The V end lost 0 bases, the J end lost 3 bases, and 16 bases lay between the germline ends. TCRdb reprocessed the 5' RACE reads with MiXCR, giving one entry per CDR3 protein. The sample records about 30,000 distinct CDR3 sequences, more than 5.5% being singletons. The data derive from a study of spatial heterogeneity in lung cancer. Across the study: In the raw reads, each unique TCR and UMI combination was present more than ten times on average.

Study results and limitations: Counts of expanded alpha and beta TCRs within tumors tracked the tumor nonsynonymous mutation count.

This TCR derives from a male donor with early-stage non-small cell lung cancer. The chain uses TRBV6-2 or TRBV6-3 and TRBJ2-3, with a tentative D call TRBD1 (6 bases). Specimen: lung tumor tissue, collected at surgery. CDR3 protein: CASSYSVTGYRTDTQYF. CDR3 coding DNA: TGTGCCAGCAGTTACTCTGTAACAGGGTATCGAACAGATACGCAGTATTTT.